This entry is about one T cell receptor beta chain. Its target is unknown. The assay was immunoSEQ multiplex PCR, and TCRdb's table has in-frame clones only and misses some. Seen here are tens of thousands of clones, over 80% observed once, and the top ten hold roughly 6%. The data originate from a study of graft-versus-host responses after intestinal transplantation. Looking at the study overall: Each recipient received anti-thymocyte globulin induction, then tacrolimus and steroids for approximately three years.

Germline V gene sequence: CDR1 ENHRY, CDR2 SYGVKD. The CDR3 runs to 17 residues. V gave up 6 bases and J gave up 5 bases; unmatched junction bases: 13. The gene calls are TRBV10-3 and TRBJ2-1; 10 bases are a match to TRBD2. The sample in question was unstimulated CD8+ T cells sorted from spleen or lymph node cells, obtained before intestinal transplant. The sequence was collected from a human donor who received an intestinal transplant. The CDR3 DNA is TGTGCCATCAGGGGGGTCAAGCGGGAGGGCCGGGACAATGAGCAGTTCTTC. Translating it yields CAIRGVKREGRDNEQFF.